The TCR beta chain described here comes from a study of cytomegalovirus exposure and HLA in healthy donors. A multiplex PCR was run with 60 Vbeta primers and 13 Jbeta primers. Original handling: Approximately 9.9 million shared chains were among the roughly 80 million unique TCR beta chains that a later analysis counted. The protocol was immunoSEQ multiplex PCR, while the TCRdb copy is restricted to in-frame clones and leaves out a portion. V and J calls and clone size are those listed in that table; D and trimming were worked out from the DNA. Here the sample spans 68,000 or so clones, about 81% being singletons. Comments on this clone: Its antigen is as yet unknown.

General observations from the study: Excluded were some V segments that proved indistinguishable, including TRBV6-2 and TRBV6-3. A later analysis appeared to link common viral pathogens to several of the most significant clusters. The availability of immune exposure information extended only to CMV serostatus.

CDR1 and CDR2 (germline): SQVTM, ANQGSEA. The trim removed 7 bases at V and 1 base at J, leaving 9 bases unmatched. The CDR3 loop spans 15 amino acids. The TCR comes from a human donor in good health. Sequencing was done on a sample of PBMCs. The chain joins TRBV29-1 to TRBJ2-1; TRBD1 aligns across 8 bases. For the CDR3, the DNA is TGCAGCGCAAACGAACGGGACAGGTCCTACAATGAGCAGTTCTTC. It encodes CSANERDRSYNEQFF.